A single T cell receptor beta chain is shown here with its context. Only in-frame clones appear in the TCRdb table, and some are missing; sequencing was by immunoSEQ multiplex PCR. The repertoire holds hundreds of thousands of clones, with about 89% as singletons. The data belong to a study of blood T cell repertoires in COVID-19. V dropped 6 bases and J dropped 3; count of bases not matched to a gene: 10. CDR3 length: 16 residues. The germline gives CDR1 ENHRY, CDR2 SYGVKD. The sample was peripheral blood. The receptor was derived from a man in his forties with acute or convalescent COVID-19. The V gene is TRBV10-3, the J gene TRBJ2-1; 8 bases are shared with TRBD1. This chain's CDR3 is CAISSRLGQGYNEQFF. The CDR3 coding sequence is TGTGCCATCAGCTCTCGTCTAGGACAGGGCTACAATGAGCAGTTCTTC.